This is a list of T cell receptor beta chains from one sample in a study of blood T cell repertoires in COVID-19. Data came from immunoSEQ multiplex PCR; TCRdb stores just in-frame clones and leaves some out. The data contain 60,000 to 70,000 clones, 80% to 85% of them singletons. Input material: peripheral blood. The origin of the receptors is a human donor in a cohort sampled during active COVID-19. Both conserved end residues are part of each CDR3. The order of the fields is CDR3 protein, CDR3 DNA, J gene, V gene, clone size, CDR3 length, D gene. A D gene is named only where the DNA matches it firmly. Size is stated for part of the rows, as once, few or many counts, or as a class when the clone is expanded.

CASSVAFGGTNEKLFF	TGTGCCAGCAGCGTAGCTTTTGGGGGCACTAATGAAAAACTGTTTTTT	TRBJ1-4	TRBV9	.	16	.
CASSTRNQPQHF	TGTGCCAGTAGTACCCGTAATCAGCCCCAGCATTTT	TRBJ1-5	TRBV19	.	12	.
CASAEQGDTQYF	TGTGCCAGCGCCGAGCAGGGGGATACGCAGTATTTT	TRBJ2-3	TRBV6-6	few	12	.
CASRDRVKEQYF	TGTGCCAGCAGGGACAGGGTGAAGGAGCAGTACTTC	TRBJ2-7	TRBV6-5	.	12	TRBD1
CASSPRDKTYNEQFF	TGTGCCAGCAGCCCTCGGGACAAAACCTACAATGAGCAGTTCTTC	TRBJ2-1	TRBV11-2	.	15	.
CASSYRRGGHEQFF	TGTGCCAGCAGTTACCGGCGGGGGGGGCATGAGCAGTTCTTC	TRBJ2-1	TRBV6-5	.	14	TRBD2
CATSGGDIRDEQYF	TGTGCCACCAGCGGGGGGGACATTCGCGACGAGCAGTACTTC	TRBJ2-7	TRBV15	.	14	.
CASSLHLLVTEAFF	TGTGCCAGCAGCCTCCACCTGCTAGTCACTGAAGCTTTCTTT	TRBJ1-1	TRBV28	.	14	.
CASSQALRGVTF	TGTGCCAGCAGCCAAGCCCTCAGGGGCGTCACCTTC	TRBJ1-2	TRBV4-2	.	12	.
CASSLQMGGQGYTF	TGTGCCAGCAGCTTACAGATGGGGGGGCAAGGCTACACCTTC	TRBJ1-2	TRBV7-2	.	14	.
CASSLGVRGQGNQPQHF	TGCGCCAGCAGCTTGGGGGTGAGGGGGCAGGGTAATCAGCCCCAGCATTTT	TRBJ1-5	TRBV5-1	.	17	TRBD1
CASSLTDGNTEAFF	TGTGCCAGCAGCCTCACAGACGGGAACACTGAAGCTTTCTTT	TRBJ1-1	TRBV11-2	.	14	.
CASSQGKTAGEQFF	TGTGCCAGCAGCCAAGGCAAAACAGCCGGTGAGCAGTTCTTC	TRBJ2-1	TRBV4-2	.	14	.
CASSLPGQGIWGYTF	TGTGCCAGTAGTTTACCGGGACAGGGGATATGGGGCTACACCTTC	TRBJ1-2	TRBV19	.	15	TRBD1
CASSLALSGGAVTDTQYF	TGTGCCAGCAGCTTAGCTCTTAGCGGGGGGGCCGTCACAGATACGCAGTATTTT	TRBJ2-3	TRBV11-3	.	18	TRBD2